This record covers a single TCR beta chain. Its target is unknown. The data derive from a study of blood T cells in healthy people across ages. Study outcomes and limitations: A roughly linear age-dependent decrease characterized TCR beta diversity per million T cells. Both higher diversity and more naive CD4+ cells marked long-lived donors when set against aged donors.

Using a J-beta primer mix together with a sample-barcoded 5' primer, a second PCR was run for 7 to 11 cycles. MiXCR was run by TCRdb on the 5' RACE reads, yielding one entry per CDR3 protein. The sample includes approximately 580,000 distinct CDR3 sequences, around 24% seen only once; the top ten take approximately 10%. The junction had 8 bases not matched to a gene; V was cut back by 6 bases and J by 0 bases. This CDR3 region has 17 residues. The germline V gene has CDR1 MNHNS and CDR2 SASEGT. The sample was also reused in another study, on T cells of mothers and their children. From that paper: Six children, together with their three healthy Caucasian mothers, made up the donors. Barcodes for each sample and 2-4 random nucleotides were added by the M1S primer used in the second PCR.

Sequencing was performed on blood. This clonotype originated in a boy younger than 18 in good health. This sequence joins TRBV6-1 and TRBJ1-6; 7 nucleotides agree with TRBD1. The CDR3 DNA is TGTGCCAGCAGCCCCGAGGGGGCCAGCTCCTATAATTCACCCCTCCACTTT. Amino acids: CASSPEGASSYNSPLHF.